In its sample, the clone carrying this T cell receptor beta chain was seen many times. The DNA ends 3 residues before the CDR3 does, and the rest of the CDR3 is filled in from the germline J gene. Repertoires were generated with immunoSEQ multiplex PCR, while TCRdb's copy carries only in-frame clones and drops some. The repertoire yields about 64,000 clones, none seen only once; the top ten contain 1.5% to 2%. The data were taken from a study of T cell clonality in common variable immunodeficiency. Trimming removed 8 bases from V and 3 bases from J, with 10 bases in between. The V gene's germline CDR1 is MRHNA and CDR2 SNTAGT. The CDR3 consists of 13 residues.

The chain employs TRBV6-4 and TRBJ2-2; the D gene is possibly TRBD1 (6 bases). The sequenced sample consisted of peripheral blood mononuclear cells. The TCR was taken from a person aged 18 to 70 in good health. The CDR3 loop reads CASSGTHTGELFF. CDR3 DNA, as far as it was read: TGTGCCAGCTCGGGGACACACACCGGGGAG.